The rows below give T cell receptor beta chains drawn from one sample of a study of CD8 T cells in Susac syndrome. TCRdb reanalysed the immunoSEQ multiplex PCR reads using MiXCR and keeps one entry per CDR3 protein. This table holds roughly 150,000 distinct CDR3 sequences, about 95% found once. The material sequenced was CD4+ T cells from PBMCs. The receptors come from a human donor with Susac syndrome. Each CDR3 is given with its conserved first and last residue. Each record gives: CDR3 protein, CDR3 DNA, J gene, clone size, V gene, D gene. The D gene is left open where the match is weak. Not every row has a clone size; where given, it reads once, few, many or a size class.

CDR3 protein: CASSPVNTGLRYEQYF
CDR3 DNA: TGCGCCAGCAGCCCCGTCAATACGGGACTGAGATACGAGCAGTACTTC
J gene: TRBJ2-7
clone size: .
V gene: TRBV4-1
D gene: .

CDR3 protein: CASSQEGTGVNSPLHF
CDR3 DNA: TGTGCCAGCAGCCAAGAAGGTACAGGGGTTAATTCACCCCTCCACTTT
J gene: TRBJ1-6
clone size: .
V gene: TRBV4-2
D gene: TRBD1

CDR3 protein: CASSLSTYEQYF
CDR3 DNA: TGTGCCAGCAGTTTATCGACCTACGAGCAGTACTTC
J gene: TRBJ2-7
clone size: few
V gene: TRBV12-3/TRBV12-4
D gene: .

CDR3 protein: CSAWDADTGELFF
CDR3 DNA: TGCAGTGCTTGGGACGCTGACACCGGGGAGCTGTTTTTT
J gene: TRBJ2-2
clone size: once
V gene: TRBV20-1
D gene: .

CDR3 protein: CSVESGHEQYF
CDR3 DNA: TGCAGCGTTGAATCGGGGCACGAGCAGTACTTC
J gene: TRBJ2-7
clone size: .
V gene: TRBV29-1
D gene: .

CDR3 protein: CASSQPPTYNEQFF
CDR3 DNA: TGTGCCAGCAGCCAACCCCCTACCTACAATGAGCAGTTCTTC
J gene: TRBJ2-1
clone size: .
V gene: TRBV14
D gene: .

CDR3 protein: CSVEARGDGEAFF
CDR3 DNA: TGCAGCGTTGAGGCAAGGGGCGATGGGGAAGCTTTCTTT
J gene: TRBJ1-1
clone size: .
V gene: TRBV29-1
D gene: .

CDR3 protein: CASSLALAPGVNEQFF
CDR3 DNA: TGTGCCAGCAGCTTAGCATTAGCACCTGGGGTCAATGAGCAGTTCTTC
J gene: TRBJ2-1
clone size: .
V gene: TRBV7-9
D gene: .

CDR3 protein: CATSDTGSSGGILGNEQFF
CDR3 DNA: TGTGCCACCAGTGATACTGGCTCAAGCGGGGGGATCCTTGGCAATGAGCAGTTCTTC
J gene: TRBJ2-1
clone size: .
V gene: TRBV24-1
D gene: TRBD2

CDR3 protein: CASTLSASGGSPQETQYF
CDR3 DNA: TGTGCCAGCACCTTAAGCGCTAGCGGGGGGTCACCACAAGAGACCCAGTACTTC
J gene: TRBJ2-5
clone size: .
V gene: TRBV25-1
D gene: TRBD2

CDR3 protein: CSANRLAGTYEQYF
CDR3 DNA: TGCAGTGCTAATAGACTAGCGGGGACCTACGAGCAGTACTTC
J gene: TRBJ2-7
clone size: .
V gene: TRBV20-1
D gene: TRBD2

CDR3 protein: CASSLGGYNSPLHF
CDR3 DNA: TGTGCCAGCAGCTTGGGCGGCTATAATTCACCCCTCCACTTT
J gene: TRBJ1-6
clone size: few
V gene: TRBV7-7
D gene: .

CDR3 protein: CSARRTGRETQYF
CDR3 DNA: TGCAGTGCTAGGAGGACAGGGCGAGAGACCCAGTACTTC
J gene: TRBJ2-5
clone size: .
V gene: TRBV20-1
D gene: TRBD1

CDR3 protein: CASSEWNRVGDTQYF
CDR3 DNA: TGTGCCAGCAGTGAATGGAACAGGGTTGGGGATACGCAGTATTTT
J gene: TRBJ2-3
clone size: .
V gene: TRBV25-1
D gene: .

CDR3 protein: CSARAGRVNEQFF
CDR3 DNA: TGCAGTGCTAGAGCTGGACGGGTCAATGAGCAGTTCTTC
J gene: TRBJ2-1
clone size: .
V gene: TRBV20-1
D gene: .

CDR3 protein: CASSLPGFYGYTF
CDR3 DNA: TGTGCCAGCAGTTTACCAGGGTTCTATGGCTACACCTTC
J gene: TRBJ1-2
clone size: .
V gene: TRBV12-3/TRBV12-4
D gene: .

CDR3 protein: CASSQGTGYYGYTF
CDR3 DNA: TGTGCCAGCAGCCAAGGGACAGGGTACTATGGCTACACCTTC
J gene: TRBJ1-2
clone size: .
V gene: TRBV3-1
D gene: TRBD1

CDR3 protein: CASSQGNGANYGYTF
CDR3 DNA: TGCGCCAGCAGCCAAGGAAACGGAGCTAACTATGGCTACACCTTC
J gene: TRBJ1-2
clone size: .
V gene: TRBV4-1
D gene: .

CDR3 protein: CASSYSRGRGDGYTF
CDR3 DNA: TGTGCCAGCAGTTACTCGAGGGGCCGGGGGGATGGCTACACCTTC
J gene: TRBJ1-2
clone size: .
V gene: TRBV6-5
D gene: .

CDR3 protein: CASRRGQGYEQYF
CDR3 DNA: TGTGCCAGCAGACGGGGGCAGGGGTACGAGCAGTACTTC
J gene: TRBJ2-7
clone size: .
V gene: TRBV6-5
D gene: .

CDR3 protein: CSARAPTGGLDTQYF
CDR3 DNA: TGCAGTGCTAGAGCCCCGACAGGGGGCTTGGATACGCAGTATTTT
J gene: TRBJ2-3
clone size: .
V gene: TRBV20-1
D gene: TRBD1

CDR3 protein: CSAMDRGASEAFF
CDR3 DNA: TGCAGCGCCATGGACAGGGGGGCCTCTGAAGCTTTCTTT
J gene: TRBJ1-1
clone size: .
V gene: TRBV29-1
D gene: TRBD1

CDR3 protein: CASSVAQGRSNEQFF
CDR3 DNA: TGTGCCAGCAGCGTAGCCCAGGGGCGGTCGAATGAGCAGTTCTTC
J gene: TRBJ2-1
clone size: .
V gene: TRBV9
D gene: .

CDR3 protein: CASTPGWAYEQYF
CDR3 DNA: TGTGCCAGCACCCCCGGATGGGCCTACGAGCAGTACTTC
J gene: TRBJ2-7
clone size: .
V gene: TRBV12-3/TRBV12-4
D gene: .

CDR3 protein: CSSGLAGNEQFF
CDR3 DNA: TGCAGCTCGGGACTAGCGGGGAATGAGCAGTTCTTC
J gene: TRBJ2-1
clone size: once
V gene: TRBV20-1
D gene: TRBD2

CDR3 protein: CASSFWGWAYEQYF
CDR3 DNA: TGTGCCAGCAGTTTCTGGGGTTGGGCCTACGAGCAGTACTTC
J gene: TRBJ2-7
clone size: once
V gene: TRBV27
D gene: .

CDR3 protein: CSARDGGQGVHNEQFF
CDR3 DNA: TGCAGTGCTAGAGATGGTGGGCAGGGGGTCCACAATGAGCAGTTCTTC
J gene: TRBJ2-1
clone size: .
V gene: TRBV20-1
D gene: TRBD1

CDR3 protein: CASSLLVTGELFF
CDR3 DNA: TGCGCCAGCAGCTTGCTTGTCACCGGGGAGCTGTTTTTT
J gene: TRBJ2-2
clone size: once
V gene: TRBV5-1
D gene: .

CDR3 protein: CASSDGLAGGQETQYF
CDR3 DNA: TGCGCCAGCAGCGACGGACTAGCGGGGGGCCAAGAGACCCAGTACTTC
J gene: TRBJ2-5
clone size: .
V gene: TRBV5-1
D gene: TRBD2

CDR3 protein: CASSEWTGPSYEQYF
CDR3 DNA: TGCGCCAGCAGCGAATGGACAGGACCCTCCTACGAGCAGTACTTC
J gene: TRBJ2-7
clone size: .
V gene: TRBV5-1
D gene: TRBD1

CDR3 protein: CASSVDYRPTDTQYF
CDR3 DNA: TGTGCCAGCAGCGTAGACTACAGACCGACAGATACGCAGTATTTT
J gene: TRBJ2-3
clone size: once
V gene: TRBV9
D gene: .

CDR3 protein: CASTAGQGAVAFF
CDR3 DNA: TGTGCCAGCACTGCCGGACAGGGGGCGGTTGCTTTCTTT
J gene: TRBJ1-1
clone size: once
V gene: TRBV25-1
D gene: TRBD1

CDR3 protein: CASSVSQGQPHF
CDR3 DNA: TGTGCCAGCAGTGTTAGTCAGGGACAGCCGCACTTC
J gene: TRBJ2-5
clone size: .
V gene: TRBV2
D gene: TRBD1

CDR3 protein: CASSKKGQGRDTQYF
CDR3 DNA: TGTGCCAGCAGCAAGAAAGGACAGGGCAGAGATACGCAGTATTTT
J gene: TRBJ2-3
clone size: .
V gene: TRBV5-4
D gene: TRBD1

CDR3 protein: CASSSNSPLHF
CDR3 DNA: TGTGCCAGCAGCTCAAATTCACCCCTCCACTTT
J gene: TRBJ1-6
clone size: .
V gene: TRBV7-9
D gene: .

CDR3 protein: CASSSSGGKNIQYF
CDR3 DNA: TGTGCCAGCAGCTCATCAGGGGGAAAAAACATTCAGTACTTC
J gene: TRBJ2-4
clone size: .
V gene: TRBV3-1
D gene: TRBD1

CDR3 protein: CASSMTSGSSYEQYF
CDR3 DNA: TGTGCCAGCAGCATGACTAGCGGGAGCTCCTACGAGCAGTACTTC
J gene: TRBJ2-7
clone size: .
V gene: TRBV7-2
D gene: TRBD2

CDR3 protein: CSVEGLAEETQYF
CDR3 DNA: TGCAGCGTTGAAGGACTAGCGGAAGAGACCCAGTACTTC
J gene: TRBJ2-5
clone size: .
V gene: TRBV29-1
D gene: TRBD2

CDR3 protein: CASSSDISTDTQYF
CDR3 DNA: TGTGCCAGCAGTTCCGACATTAGCACAGATACGCAGTATTTT
J gene: TRBJ2-3
clone size: .
V gene: TRBV5-4
D gene: .

CDR3 protein: CSVARAAQETQYF
CDR3 DNA: TGCAGCGTTGCTCGGGCAGCTCAAGAGACCCAGTACTTC
J gene: TRBJ2-5
clone size: once
V gene: TRBV29-1
D gene: .

CDR3 protein: CATSDATDTQYF
CDR3 DNA: TGTGCCACCAGTGACGCCACAGATACGCAGTATTTT
J gene: TRBJ2-3
clone size: once
V gene: TRBV24-1
D gene: .

CDR3 protein: CASSSRLAGRYNEQFF
CDR3 DNA: TGTGCCAGCAGCAGTCGGCTAGCGGGGAGATACAATGAGCAGTTCTTC
J gene: TRBJ2-1
clone size: .
V gene: TRBV2
D gene: TRBD2

CDR3 protein: CASSQVEGNTEAFF
CDR3 DNA: TGCGCCAGCAGCCAAGTAGAAGGGAACACTGAAGCTTTCTTT
J gene: TRBJ1-1
clone size: .
V gene: TRBV4-1
D gene: .

CDR3 protein: CASSNPAGYTF
CDR3 DNA: TGTGCCAGCAGCAACCCAGCGGGCTACACCTTC
J gene: TRBJ1-2
clone size: once
V gene: TRBV11-2
D gene: .

CDR3 protein: CASSLRPAGRHIWEQYF
CDR3 DNA: TGTGCCAGCAGTTTACGGCCCGCGGGACGTCACATCTGGGAGCAGTACTTC
J gene: TRBJ2-7
clone size: .
V gene: TRBV27
D gene: .

CDR3 protein: CASSTSGGGTDTQYF
CDR3 DNA: TGTGCCAGCAGTACTAGCGGGGGGGGCACAGATACGCAGTATTTT
J gene: TRBJ2-3
clone size: .
V gene: TRBV2
D gene: TRBD2

CDR3 protein: CSAPAWGNEQFF
CDR3 DNA: TGCAGTGCTCCGGCCTGGGGCAATGAGCAGTTCTTC
J gene: TRBJ2-1
clone size: .
V gene: TRBV20-1
D gene: .

CDR3 protein: CASSLGAGGYGETQYF
CDR3 DNA: TGTGCCAGCAGCTTAGGGGCAGGGGGCTACGGAGAGACCCAGTACTTC
J gene: TRBJ2-5
clone size: .
V gene: TRBV7-3
D gene: TRBD1

CDR3 protein: CASSQSGDGYGYTF
CDR3 DNA: TGCGCCAGCAGTCAATCGGGGGATGGCTATGGCTACACCTTC
J gene: TRBJ1-2
clone size: .
V gene: TRBV23-1
D gene: .

CDR3 protein: CSARTGAETQYF
CDR3 DNA: TGCAGTGCTAGAACTGGGGCGGAGACCCAGTACTTC
J gene: TRBJ2-5
clone size: .
V gene: TRBV20-1
D gene: .

CDR3 protein: CASSAGSSYNEQFF
CDR3 DNA: TGTGCCAGCTCAGCGGGGAGCTCCTACAATGAGCAGTTCTTC
J gene: TRBJ2-1
clone size: .
V gene: TRBV2
D gene: TRBD2

CDR3 protein: CSTRDPVNQETQYF
CDR3 DNA: TGCAGCACTAGAGACCCAGTAAACCAAGAGACCCAGTACTTC
J gene: TRBJ2-5
clone size: .
V gene: TRBV29-1
D gene: .

CDR3 protein: CRTFSGGRGAGYTF
CDR3 DNA: TGCAGAACCTTCAGTGGGGGGCGCGGAGCTGGCTACACCTTC
J gene: TRBJ1-2
clone size: .
V gene: TRBV20-1
D gene: .